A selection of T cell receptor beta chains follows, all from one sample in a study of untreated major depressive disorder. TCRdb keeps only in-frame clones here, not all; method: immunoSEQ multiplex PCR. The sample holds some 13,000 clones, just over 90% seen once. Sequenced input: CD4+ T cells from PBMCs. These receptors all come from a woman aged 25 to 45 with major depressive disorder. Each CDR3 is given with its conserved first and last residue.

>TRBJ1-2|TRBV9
CASSVGQNYGYTF
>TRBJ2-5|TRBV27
CASSGQNQETQYF
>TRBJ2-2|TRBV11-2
CASSFQRDLELFF
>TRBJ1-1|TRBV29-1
CSAPGNTEAFF
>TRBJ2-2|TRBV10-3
CAISSSANTGELFF
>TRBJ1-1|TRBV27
CASSLFILGGEAFF
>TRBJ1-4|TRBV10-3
CASATGSGEKLFF
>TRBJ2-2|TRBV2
CASSGPTSGRYTGELFF
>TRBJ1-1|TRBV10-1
CASSVGDRAEAFF
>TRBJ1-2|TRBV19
CASKSLAVGYGYTF
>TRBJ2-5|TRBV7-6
CASSFSGGIETQYF
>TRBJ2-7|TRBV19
CASSSGTTRIHEQYF
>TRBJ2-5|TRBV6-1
CASHVQGSQETQYF
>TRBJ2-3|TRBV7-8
CASSSTSGNGYTQYF
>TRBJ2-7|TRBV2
CASRRLFVSRRDYEQYF
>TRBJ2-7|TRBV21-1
CAITGNRGIYEQYF
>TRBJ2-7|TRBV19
CASSNRDYEQYF
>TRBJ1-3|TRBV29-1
CSVGRGGNTIYF
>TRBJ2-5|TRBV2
CATAWVAGEAQYF
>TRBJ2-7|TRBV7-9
CASSSEGGSYEQYF
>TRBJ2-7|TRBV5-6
CASSPTGLASEQYF
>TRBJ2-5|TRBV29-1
CSARRGGSQETQYF
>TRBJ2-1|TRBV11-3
CASSRPFVTGTWRENEQFF
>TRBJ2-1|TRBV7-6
CASSAMAGRGYNEQFF
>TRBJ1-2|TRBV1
CTSSQDRGRVKGYTF
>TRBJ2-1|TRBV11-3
CASSFRGVGHNEQFF
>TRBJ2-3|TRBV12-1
CAANEGLAGLTGDTQYF
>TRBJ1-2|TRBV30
CAWSVETGGGYGYTF
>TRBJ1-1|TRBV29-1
CSVYSWNTEAFF
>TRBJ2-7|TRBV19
CASSIRTGSFYEQYF
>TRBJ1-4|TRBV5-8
CASSLGTGNYEKLFF
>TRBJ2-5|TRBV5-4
CASSWKDSKETQYF
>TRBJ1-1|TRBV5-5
CASSLLARARNEAFF
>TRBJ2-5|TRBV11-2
CASSLEGGRAVETQYF
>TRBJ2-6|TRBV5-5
CASSLVIGIGANVLTF
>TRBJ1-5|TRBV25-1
CASSSNGVSNQPQHF
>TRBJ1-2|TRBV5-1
CASSLEGGPYGYTF
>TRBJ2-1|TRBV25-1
CASRPGGREFSYNEQFF
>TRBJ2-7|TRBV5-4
CASSTRQGAGEQYF
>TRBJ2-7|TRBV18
CASSPHGRLRDSVILPVTYEQYF
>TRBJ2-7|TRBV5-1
CASSYGIPSYEQYF
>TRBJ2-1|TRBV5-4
CASSYRRDDEQFF
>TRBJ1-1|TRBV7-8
CASSIPGPLEYEAFF
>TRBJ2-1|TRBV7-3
CASSLIGAPSSYNEQFF
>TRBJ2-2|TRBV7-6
CASSPHSGSGELFF
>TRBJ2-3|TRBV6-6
CASGHGTDTQYF
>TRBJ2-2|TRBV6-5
CASSYSPPGELFF
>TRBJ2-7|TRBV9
CASSVVGGDTYEQYF
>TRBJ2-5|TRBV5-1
CASSFSNIVQETQYF
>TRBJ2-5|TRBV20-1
CSAYRGETQYF
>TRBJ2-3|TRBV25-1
CASILGASGTDTQYF
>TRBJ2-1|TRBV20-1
CSAPWYNEQFF